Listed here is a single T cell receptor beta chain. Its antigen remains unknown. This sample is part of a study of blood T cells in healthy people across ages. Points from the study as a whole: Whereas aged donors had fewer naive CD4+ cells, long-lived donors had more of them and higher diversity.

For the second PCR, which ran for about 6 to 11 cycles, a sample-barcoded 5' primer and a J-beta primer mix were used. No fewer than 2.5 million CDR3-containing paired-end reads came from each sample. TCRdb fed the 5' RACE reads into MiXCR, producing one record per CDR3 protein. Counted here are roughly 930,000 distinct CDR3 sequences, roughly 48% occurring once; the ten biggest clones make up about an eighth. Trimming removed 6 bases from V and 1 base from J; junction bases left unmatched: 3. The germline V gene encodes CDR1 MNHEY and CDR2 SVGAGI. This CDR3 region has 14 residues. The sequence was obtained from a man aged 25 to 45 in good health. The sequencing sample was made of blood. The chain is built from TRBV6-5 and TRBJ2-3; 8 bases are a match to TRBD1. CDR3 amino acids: CASRTRGRTDTQYF. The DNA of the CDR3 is TGTGCCAGCAGGACCAGGGGGCGCACAGATACGCAGTATTTT.